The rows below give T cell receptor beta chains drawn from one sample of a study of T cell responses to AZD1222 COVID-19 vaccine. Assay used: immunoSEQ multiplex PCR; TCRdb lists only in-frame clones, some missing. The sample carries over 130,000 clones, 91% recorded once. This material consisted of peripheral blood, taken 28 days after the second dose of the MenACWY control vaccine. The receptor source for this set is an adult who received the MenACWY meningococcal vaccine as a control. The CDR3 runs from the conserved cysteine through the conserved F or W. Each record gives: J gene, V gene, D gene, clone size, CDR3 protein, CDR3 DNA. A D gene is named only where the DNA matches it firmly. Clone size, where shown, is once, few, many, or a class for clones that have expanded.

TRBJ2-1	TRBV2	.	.	CASSEWRASYNEQFF	TGTGCCAGCAGTGAATGGAGGGCCTCCTACAATGAGCAGTTCTTC
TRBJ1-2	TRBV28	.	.	CAVGPPYGYTF	TGTGCCGTGGGGCCACCCTATGGCTACACCTTC
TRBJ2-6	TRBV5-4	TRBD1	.	CASSLARTGSLSGANVLTF	TGTGCCAGCAGCTTGGCCAGGACAGGTAGCCTCTCTGGGGCCAACGTCCTGACTTTC
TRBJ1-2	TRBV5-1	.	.	CASSLDGGYTF	TGCGCCAGCAGCTTGGATGGTGGCTACACCTTC
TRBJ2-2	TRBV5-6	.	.	CASSFGRPIAGELFF	TGTGCCAGCAGCTTCGGACGACCCATTGCCGGGGAGCTGTTTTTT
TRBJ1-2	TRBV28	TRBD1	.	CASSLEGQDHIGNGYTF	TGTGCCAGCAGTTTAGAGGGACAGGATCACATCGGGAATGGCTACACCTTC
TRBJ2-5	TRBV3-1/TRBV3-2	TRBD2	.	CASSQGGLAGETQYF	TGTGCCAGCAGCCAGGGAGGACTAGCGGGGGAGACCCAGTACTTC
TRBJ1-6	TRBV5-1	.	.	CASSLDGRGNSPLHF	TGCGCCAGCAGCTTGGACGGGAGAGGGAATTCACCCCTCCACTTT
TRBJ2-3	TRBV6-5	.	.	CASGSADTQYF	TGTGCCAGCGGTAGTGCAGATACGCAGTATTTT
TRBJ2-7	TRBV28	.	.	CASTKGLQAYEQYF	TGTGCCAGCACCAAAGGACTCCAGGCCTACGAGCAGTACTTC
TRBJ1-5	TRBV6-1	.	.	CASSEVGAGDNQPQHF	TGTGCCAGCAGTGAAGTCGGGGCAGGGGACAATCAGCCCCAGCATTTT
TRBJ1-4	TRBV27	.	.	CASSLGSSRGNEKLFF	TGTGCCAGCAGTTTAGGGTCGAGCAGGGGAAACGAAAAACTGTTTTTT
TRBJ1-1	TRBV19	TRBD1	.	CASSRPGQGYAFF	TGTGCCAGTAGTAGACCGGGACAGGGTTACGCTTTCTTT
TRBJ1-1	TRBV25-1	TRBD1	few	CASRKPGTANTEAFF	TGTGCCAGCAGAAAACCCGGGACAGCGAACACTGAAGCTTTCTTT
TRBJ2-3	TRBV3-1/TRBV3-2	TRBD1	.	CASSQGQGWDTQYF	TGTGCCAGCAGCCAAGGACAGGGATGGGATACGCAGTATTTT
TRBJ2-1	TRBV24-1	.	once	CATSDSLNEQFF	TGTGCCACCAGTGATTCGCTTAATGAGCAGTTCTTC
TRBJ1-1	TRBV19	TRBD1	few	CASSIQGGPAFF	TGTGCCAGTAGTATTCAGGGGGGCCCGGCTTTCTTT
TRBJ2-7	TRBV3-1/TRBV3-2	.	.	CASSPTGSYEQYF	TGTGCCAGCAGCCCTACGGGCTCCTACGAGCAGTACTTC
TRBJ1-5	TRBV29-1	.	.	CSVGGSQGSNQPQHF	TGCAGCGTTGGCGGCTCACAGGGAAGCAATCAGCCCCAGCATTTT
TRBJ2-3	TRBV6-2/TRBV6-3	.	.	CASSLTTTRADTQYF	TGTGCCAGCAGTCTGACTACGACCCGGGCAGATACGCAGTATTTT
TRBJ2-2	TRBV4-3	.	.	CASSQVQGTGELFF	TGCGCCAGCAGCCAAGTTCAAGGGACCGGGGAGCTGTTTTTT
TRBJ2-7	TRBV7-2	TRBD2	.	CASSLRGRAGEQYF	TGTGCCAGCAGCTTACGCGGGAGGGCCGGCGAGCAGTACTTC
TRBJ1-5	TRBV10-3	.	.	CATSRDLGNQPQHF	TGTGCCACCTCCCGGGACCTTGGTAATCAGCCCCAGCATTTT
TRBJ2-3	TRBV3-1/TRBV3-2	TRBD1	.	CASSPRTGSTDTQYF	TGTGCCAGCAGTCCTAGGACAGGGAGCACAGATACGCAGTATTTT
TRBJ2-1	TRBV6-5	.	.	CASRQTVVVEQFF	TGTGCCAGCAGACAAACCGTTGTAGTCGAGCAGTTCTTC
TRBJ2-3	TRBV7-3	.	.	CASSRTSTDTQYF	TGTGCCAGCAGCCGTACTAGCACAGATACGCAGTATTTT
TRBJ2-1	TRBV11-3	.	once	CASSLGEGTGEYEQFF	TGTGCCAGCAGCTTAGGCGAGGGAACAGGTGAATATGAGCAGTTCTTC
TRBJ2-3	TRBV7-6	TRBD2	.	CASSLVAGGWDTQYF	TGTGCCAGCAGCTTGGTAGCGGGGGGTTGGGATACGCAGTATTTT
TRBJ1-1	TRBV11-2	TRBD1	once	CASSPAQGASTEAFF	TGTGCCAGCAGTCCGGCGCAGGGGGCAAGTACTGAAGCTTTCTTT
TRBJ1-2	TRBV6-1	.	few	CASSDTGRHYGYTF	TGTGCCAGCAGTGACACAGGGAGGCACTATGGCTACACCTTC
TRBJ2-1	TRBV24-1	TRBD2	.	CATSGPGLASGWGQFF	TGTGCCACCAGTGGCCCTGGACTAGCTTCTGGGTGGGGGCAGTTCTTC
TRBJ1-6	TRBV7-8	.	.	CASSLADDPSFPLHF	TGTGCCAGCAGCTTAGCGGACGATCCTAGCTTTCCCCTCCACTTT
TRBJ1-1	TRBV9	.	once	CASSVEGSGRGTEAFF	TGTGCCAGCAGCGTAGAGGGGTCGGGGCGGGGGACTGAAGCTTTCTTT
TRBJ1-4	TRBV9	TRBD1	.	CASSASSGTAAEKLFF	TGTGCCAGCAGCGCCTCCTCCGGGACAGCGGCTGAAAAACTGTTTTTT
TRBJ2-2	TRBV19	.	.	CASTEDRSHTGELFF	TGTGCCAGTACCGAAGACAGGAGCCACACCGGGGAGCTGTTTTTT
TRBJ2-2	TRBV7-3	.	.	CASSLGQHTGELFF	TGTGCCAGCAGCTTAGGACAGCACACCGGGGAGCTGTTTTTT
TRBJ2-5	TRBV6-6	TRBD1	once	CASSYRRGIETQYF	TGTGCCAGCAGTTATCGCAGGGGGATCGAGACCCAGTACTTC